Sequencing of this T cell receptor (beta chain) was carried out in a study of OX40 agonist ivuxolimab in advanced cancers. Overall study: Each patient was given ivuxolimab into a vein every 2 weeks, at 0.01 to 10 mg/kg.

Trimming shortened V by 2 bases and J by 2 bases, and 8 bases separated the two germline ends. The CDR3 is made up of 14 amino acids. Germline CDR1 SGHTA, CDR2 FQGNSA. Blood got drawn at baseline, again on cycle 4 day 1, and then on cycle 7 day 1. General study points: With doses of 0.1 to 3.0 mg/kg, CD4+ and CD8+ blood T cells had undergone clonal expansion by week 6.

Only one count was recorded for this clone. The antigen is unknown. Sequenced by immunoSEQ multiplex PCR; TCRdb stores in-frame clones only, minus some. The sample lists around 67,000 clones, around 84% occurring once. The genes are TRBV7-2 and TRBJ2-3; possibly TRBD1 for D (5 bases). The source of this sequence is an adult with an advanced solid tumor such as melanoma, head and neck, liver or kidney cancer. The source was CD4+ or CD8+ T cells sorted from blood, collected in a trial of the OX40 agonist ivuxolimab. The CDR3 coding sequence is TGTGCCAGCAGCTTATTCAGGGTCACAGATACGCAGTATTTT. Residues: CASSLFRVTDTQYF.